This TCR beta chain stems from a study of beta chain features in type 1 diabetes (dated by TCRdb to the late 2010s). General notes on the study: Mean age, gender distribution, total cell number and subset yield did not differ between patients and healthy donors. Across all samples, some 110,000,000 sorted cells were examined, and cell number per subset correlated strongly with RNA yield. In the study, TCRB repertoires of sorted circulating CD4+ T cell subsets from recently diagnosed type 1 diabetes patients were compared with those of matched healthy donors. Regulatory and stem cell-like memory subsets were obtained from only 8 patients and about eight healthy donors, while naive and central memory subsets were obtained from all 30 or so donors. What the authors observed across the whole study: Naive, central memory and regulatory TCRB repertoires appeared more similar among patients than among healthy donors. Shorter templates might be favored by PCR, yet because patient and control samples were amplified and corrected together, any such skew would affect both groups equally. In all four CD4+ subsets, TCRB CDR3 length was moderately but significantly shorter in type 1 diabetes patients. Only small numbers of individuals were included in the HLA sub-analyses, which left unresolved whether HLA type had any influence on TCRB rearrangement. Because cDNA was sequenced instead of genomic DNA, activated cells with high expression could be over-represented, although the groups did not differ in activation or CD3 levels. Fewer insertions and more nucleotide deletions at VDJ recombination sites were observed in patients with type 1 diabetes, implying thymic rearrangement abnormalities.

Between the V and J ends, shortened by 3 bases and 6 bases respectively, the junction contains 15 bases. For CDR1 and CDR2, the germline V gene lists SNHLY and FYNNEI. The CDR3 covers 15 residues, taking in both the cysteine and the phenylalanine. Just the 45-base CDR3 DNA is kept, in frame starting at base 1. From each donor, a single peripheral blood sample of around 120 mL on average was drawn into heparinised tubes. Naive, central memory, regulatory and stem cell-like memory CD4+ T cells were sorted on a BD FACSAria II using a panel including CD45RO, CCR7, CD25, CD127, CD95 and CD27. All sorted populations exceeded 95% purity. PBMCs were isolated right away by Lymphoprep density gradient centrifugation and were stained directly, without culture. So that batch effects would be minimized, each experiment stained and sorted samples in pairs, pairing one healthy donor with one patient. All of the isolated RNA was reverse transcribed with the High Capacity cDNA Reverse Transcription Kit, so expressed TCRB transcripts were sequenced. Deep immunoSEQ sequencing was applied to naive, central memory and regulatory T cell samples, giving an average of about 3.8 million total reads per sample. After sorted cells were lysed in RLT buffer, RNA was extracted with DNase-treated RNeasy Micro or Mini kits, with the choice depending on cell number. Each cell subset was processed on its own to prevent cross-contamination, while patient and healthy donor samples were processed together. TCRB sequences were amplified from cDNA with the immunoSEQ multiplex PCR, producing 87-bp fragments spanning the CDR3 region. Amplicons were sequenced on the Illumina HiSeq platform. The source study handled its data this way. Synthetic template baselines were used to correct PCR bias computationally, reads within Hamming distance 2 were collapsed, and singletons that could not be merged were discarded. Reads were aligned to IMGT to assign V, D and J genes, CDR3 length, and insertions or deletions at six rearrangement sites. Within each subset, clonotype counts were normalized to the number of sorted cells before true diversity and Gini coefficients were calculated with the tcR R package. The overlap coefficient, calculated on TCRB nucleotide sequences, was used to quantify repertoire sharing. As a proxy for the pre-selection repertoire, out-of-frame TCRB sequences from naive cells were analyzed. In TCRdb, the immuneACCESS table is reduced to in-frame sequences with V and J assigned. These tables do not hold every clone; where another copy was compared, an unresolved V gene accounts for under half, and the others remain unexplained. The DNA was the basis for D and trimming; V, J and clone size are from that table. A total of roughly 700,000 clones appear in this sample, roughly 13% of them only once. Jointly, the top ten make up 0.022% of the sample.

As regards this clone: Its antigen is currently not known. One base away there is no much larger clone; base qualities are not given.

The V and J segments used are TRBV2 and TRBJ2-4, with the D gene possibly TRBD1 or TRBD2, each one fitting 5 bases. This TCR derives from a man aged 18 to 29 with type 1 diabetes. Specimen: naive CD4+ T cells from blood. The cell subset or site label, read with the paper, signifies: true naive CD4+ T cells. The CDR3 amino acid sequence is: CASSESEGRANIQYF. The bases are TGTGCCAGCAGTGAGTCCGAGGGGCGGGCAAACATTCAGTACTTC.